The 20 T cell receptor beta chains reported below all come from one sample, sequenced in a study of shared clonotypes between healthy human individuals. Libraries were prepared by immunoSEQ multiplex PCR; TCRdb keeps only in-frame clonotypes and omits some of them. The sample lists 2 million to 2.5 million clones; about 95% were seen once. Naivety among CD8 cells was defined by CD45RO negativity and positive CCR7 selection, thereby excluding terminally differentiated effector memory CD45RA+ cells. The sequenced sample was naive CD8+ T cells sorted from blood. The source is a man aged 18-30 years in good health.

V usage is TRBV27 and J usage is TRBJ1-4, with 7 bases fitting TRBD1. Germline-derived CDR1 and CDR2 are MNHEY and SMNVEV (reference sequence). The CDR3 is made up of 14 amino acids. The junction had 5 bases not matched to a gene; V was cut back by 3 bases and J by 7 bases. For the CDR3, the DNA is TGTGCCAGCAGTTTGACAGGGTCTCGTGAAAAACTGTTTTTT. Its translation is CASSLTGSREKLFF.

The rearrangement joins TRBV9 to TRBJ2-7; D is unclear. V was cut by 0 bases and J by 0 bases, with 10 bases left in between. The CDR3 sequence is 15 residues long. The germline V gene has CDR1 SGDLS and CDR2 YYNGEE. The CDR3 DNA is TGTGCCAGCAGCGTAGGCGACGGCCTCTCCTACGAGCAGTACTTC. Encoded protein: CASSVGDGLSYEQYF.

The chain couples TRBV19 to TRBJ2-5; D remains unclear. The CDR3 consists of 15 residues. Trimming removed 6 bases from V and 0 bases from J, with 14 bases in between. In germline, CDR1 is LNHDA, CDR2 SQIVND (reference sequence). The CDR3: CASSPERTDQETQYF. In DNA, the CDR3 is TGTGCCAGTAGCCCGGAGAGGACCGACCAAGAGACCCAGTACTTC.

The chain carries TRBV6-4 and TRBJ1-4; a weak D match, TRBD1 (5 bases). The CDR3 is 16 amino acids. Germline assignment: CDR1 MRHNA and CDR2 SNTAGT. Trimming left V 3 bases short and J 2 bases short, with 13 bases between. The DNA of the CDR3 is TGTGCCAGCAGTGAAGGGGCGGGACGTACTAATGAAAAACTGTTTTTT. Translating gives CASSEGAGRTNEKLFF.

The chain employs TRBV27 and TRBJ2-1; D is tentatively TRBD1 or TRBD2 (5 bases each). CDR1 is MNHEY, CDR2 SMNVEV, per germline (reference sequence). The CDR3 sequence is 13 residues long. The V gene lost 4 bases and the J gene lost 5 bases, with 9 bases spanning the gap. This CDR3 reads CASSWDHNNEQFF. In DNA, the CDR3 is TGTGCCAGCAGTTGGGACCACAACAATGAGCAGTTCTTC.

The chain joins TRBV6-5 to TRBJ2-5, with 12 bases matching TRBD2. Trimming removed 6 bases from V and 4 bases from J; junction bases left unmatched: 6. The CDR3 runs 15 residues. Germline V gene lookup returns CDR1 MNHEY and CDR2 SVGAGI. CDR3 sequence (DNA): TGTGCCAGCAGGCTAGCGGGGGGGCCTCGAGAGACCCAGTACTTC. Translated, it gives CASRLAGGPRETQYF.

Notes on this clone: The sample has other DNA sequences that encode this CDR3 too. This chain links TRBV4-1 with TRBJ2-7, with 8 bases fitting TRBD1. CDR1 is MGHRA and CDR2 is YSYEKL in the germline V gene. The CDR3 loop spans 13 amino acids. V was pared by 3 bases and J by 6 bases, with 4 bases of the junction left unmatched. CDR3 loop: CASSHATGGEQYF. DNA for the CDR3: TGCGCCAGCAGCCATGCTACAGGGGGCGAGCAGTACTTC.

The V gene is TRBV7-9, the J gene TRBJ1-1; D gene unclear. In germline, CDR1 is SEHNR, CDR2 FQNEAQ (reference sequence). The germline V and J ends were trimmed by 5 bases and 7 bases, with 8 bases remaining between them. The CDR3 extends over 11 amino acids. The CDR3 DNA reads TGTGCCAGCAGCCCCGACGGTGAAGCTTTCTTT. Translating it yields CASSPDGEAFF.

The CDR3, as DNA: TGCGCCAGCAGAGGGACTAGCGGATACAATGAGCAGTTCTTC. It codes for CASRGTSGYNEQFF. V usage is TRBV5-1 and J usage is TRBJ2-1; 11 bases are a match to TRBD2. CDR1 SGHRS and CDR2 YFSETQ come from the germline V gene. The ends lost 5 bases at V and 4 bases at J; junction bases unmatched: 2. The CDR3 spans 14 residues.

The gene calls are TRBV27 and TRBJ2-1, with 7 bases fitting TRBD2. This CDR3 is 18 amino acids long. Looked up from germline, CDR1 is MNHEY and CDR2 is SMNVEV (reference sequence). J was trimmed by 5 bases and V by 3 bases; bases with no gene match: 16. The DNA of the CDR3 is TGTGCCAGCAGTTTCCAGGGCATGGGGGGGTATTTGAACAATGAGCAGTTCTTC. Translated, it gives CASSFQGMGGYLNNEQFF.

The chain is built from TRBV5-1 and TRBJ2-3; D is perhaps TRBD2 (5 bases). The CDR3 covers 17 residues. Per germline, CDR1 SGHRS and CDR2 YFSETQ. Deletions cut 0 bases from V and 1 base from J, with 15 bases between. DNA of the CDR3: TGCGCCAGCAGCTTGGAACCCGGGGTCACGGGCACAGATACGCAGTATTTT. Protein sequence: CASSLEPGVTGTDTQYF.

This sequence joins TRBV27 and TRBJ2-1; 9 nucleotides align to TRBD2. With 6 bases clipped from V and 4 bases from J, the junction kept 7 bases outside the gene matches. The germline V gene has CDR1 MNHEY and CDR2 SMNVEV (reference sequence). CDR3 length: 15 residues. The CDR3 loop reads CASRMGLAAYNEQFF. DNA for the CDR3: TGTGCCAGCAGAATGGGACTAGCAGCTTACAATGAGCAGTTCTTC.

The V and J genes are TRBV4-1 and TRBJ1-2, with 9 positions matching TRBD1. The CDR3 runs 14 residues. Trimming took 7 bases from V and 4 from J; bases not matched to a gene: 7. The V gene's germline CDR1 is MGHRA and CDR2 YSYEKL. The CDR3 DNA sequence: TGCGCCAGCACCCCGGGACAGGGCCTCTATGGCTACACCTTC. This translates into CASTPGQGLYGYTF.

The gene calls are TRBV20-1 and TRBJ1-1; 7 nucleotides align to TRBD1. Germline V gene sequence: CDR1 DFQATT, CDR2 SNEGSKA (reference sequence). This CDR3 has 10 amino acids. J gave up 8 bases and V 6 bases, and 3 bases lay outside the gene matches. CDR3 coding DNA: TGCAGTGCGGAGACAGGGGAAGCTTTCTTT. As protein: CSAETGEAFF.

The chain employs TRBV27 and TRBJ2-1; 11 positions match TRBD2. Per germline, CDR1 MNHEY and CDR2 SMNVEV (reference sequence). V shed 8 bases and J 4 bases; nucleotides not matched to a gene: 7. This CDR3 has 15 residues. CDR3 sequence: CASQILAGDYNEQFF. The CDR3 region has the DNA TGTGCCAGCCAGATACTAGCGGGAGATTACAATGAGCAGTTCTTC.

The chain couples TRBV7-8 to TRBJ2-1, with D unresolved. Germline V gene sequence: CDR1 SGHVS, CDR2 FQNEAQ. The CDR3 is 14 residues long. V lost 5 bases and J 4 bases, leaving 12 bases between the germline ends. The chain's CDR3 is CASSLAAFYNEQFF. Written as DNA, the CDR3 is TGTGCCAGCAGCCTGGCCGCATTTTACAATGAGCAGTTCTTC.

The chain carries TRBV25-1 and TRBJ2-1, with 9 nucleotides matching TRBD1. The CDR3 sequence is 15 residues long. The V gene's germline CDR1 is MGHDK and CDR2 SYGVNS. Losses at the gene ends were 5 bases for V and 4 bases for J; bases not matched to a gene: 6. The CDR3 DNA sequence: TGTGCCAGCAGTCACGGGGACAGGGCATACAATGAGCAGTTCTTC. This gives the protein CASSHGDRAYNEQFF.

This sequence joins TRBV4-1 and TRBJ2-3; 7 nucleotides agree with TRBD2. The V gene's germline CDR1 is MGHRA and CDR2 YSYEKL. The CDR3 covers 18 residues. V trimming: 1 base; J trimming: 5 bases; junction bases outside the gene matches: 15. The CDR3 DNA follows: TGCGCCAGCAGCCAAGTCGATTGGGGGGAGGGCCGCGGAGATACGCAGTATTTT. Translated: CASSQVDWGEGRGDTQYF.

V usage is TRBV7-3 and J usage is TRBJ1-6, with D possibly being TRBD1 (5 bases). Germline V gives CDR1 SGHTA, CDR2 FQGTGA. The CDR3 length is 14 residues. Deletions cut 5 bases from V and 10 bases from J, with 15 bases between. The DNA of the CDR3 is TGTGCCAGCAGCCAGGGATTCTCCGAATCACCCCTCCACTTT. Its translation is CASSQGFSESPLHF.

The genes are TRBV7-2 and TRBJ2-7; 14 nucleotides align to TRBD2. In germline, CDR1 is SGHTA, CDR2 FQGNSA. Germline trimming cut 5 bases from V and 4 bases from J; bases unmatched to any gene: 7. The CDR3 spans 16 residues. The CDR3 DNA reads TGTGCCAGCAGCGACGGGACTAGCGGGAGTCTATACGAGCAGTACTTC. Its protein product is CASSDGTSGSLYEQYF.